This T cell receptor beta chain comes out of a study of long-term antiretroviral therapy in people with HIV. This clone was seen a single time. At the survey level, the v3.0 immunoSEQ assay was run. Some clones are missing from TCRdb's copy, which holds only in-frame ones; the method was immunoSEQ multiplex PCR. This sample has 25,000 to 30,000 clones, with approximately 87% found just once. It was in the United States that all participants with HIV were treated. The clonotype originates from a woman aged 18-35 years with HIV. Sequencing used unsorted PBMCs, obtained 0.5 years after starting antiretroviral therapy.

The CDR3, as DNA: TGTGCCAGCAGCGGACTTCTAGCGGGAGCCTACAATGAGCAGTTCTTC. Amino acid sequence: CASSGLLAGAYNEQFF. This rearrangement joins TRBV9 to TRBJ2-1, with TRBD2 matching over 10 bases. Germline loops: CDR1 SGDLS, CDR2 YYNGEE. This CDR3 has 16 amino acids. Trimming at V came to 3 bases and at J to 2 bases, leaving 5 bases not matched to a gene. The full variable domain, completed using reference TRBV9 and TRBJ2-1, is DSGVTQTPKHLITATGQRVTLRCSPRSGDLSVYWYQQSLDQGLQFLIQYYNGEERAKGNILERFSAQQFPDLHSELNLSSLELGDSALYFCASSGLLAGAYNEQFFGPGTRLTVL.